Shown below are 11 T cell receptor beta chains from a single sample sequenced in a study of blood T cells in healthy people across ages. Next came a second PCR, run for roughly 6 to 11 cycles, which used a sample-barcoded 5' primer along with a J-beta primer mix. One entry per CDR3 protein, called by TCRdb with MiXCR from the 5' RACE reads. The sample has around 970,000 distinct CDR3 sequences, just over 50% seen once. Source material: blood. The receptors were sampled from a woman aged 55-69 years in good health.

This clonotype has at least ten counts. The rearrangement joins TRBV20-1 to TRBJ2-3; 10 bases match TRBD2. With 5 bases clipped from V and 2 bases from J, the junction kept 10 bases outside the gene matches. Looked up from germline, CDR1 is DFQATT and CDR2 is SNEGSKA (reference sequence). This CDR3 contains 16 residues. The CDR3 sequence is CSASRPSGSFTDTQYF. The CDR3 bases are TGCAGTGCTTCCCGCCCTAGCGGGAGCTTCACAGATACGCAGTATTTT.

This chain uses TRBV6-6 with TRBJ2-1; 7 bases are a match to TRBD2. The CDR3 length is 15 residues. V dropped 6 bases and J dropped 8; count of bases not matched to a gene: 13. Per the germline V gene, CDR1 is MNHNY and CDR2 is SVGAGI (reference sequence). CDR3 sequence reads: CASSYALGGFYEQFF. The CDR3 region has the DNA TGTGCCAGCAGCTACGCTCTCGGGGGGTTTTATGAGCAGTTCTTC.

This clonotype was counted only a few times. The chain carries TRBV6-2 or TRBV6-3 and TRBJ2-3, with D uncertain. This CDR3 comprises 14 residues. The V end lost 6 bases, the J end lost 4 bases, and 14 bases lay between the germline ends. Germline CDR1 is MNHEY and CDR2 is SVGEGT. In nucleotides, the CDR3 is TGTGCCAGCAGACGACACGGTTTGGCAGATACGCAGTATTTT. It encodes CASRRHGLADTQYF.

This clonotype has just a few counts. In nucleotides, the CDR3 is TGTGCCAGCAGTTTATCAGGTCAAGTCCAGTACTTC. Its translation is CASSLSGQVQYF. The chain employs TRBV12-3 or TRBV12-4 and TRBJ2-7; D uncertain. The CDR3 covers 12 residues. V was pared by 2 bases and J by 10 bases, with 12 bases between.

The V and J genes are TRBV6-5 and TRBJ2-1; D may correspond to TRBD1 or TRBD2 (5 bases each). V lost 0 bases to trimming and J lost 15 bases, with 24 bases between them. The CDR3 is 16 residues long. Germline CDR1 reads MNHEY; CDR2 reads SVGAGI. The CDR3 sequence is CASSYSWDPLGSELFF. DNA of the CDR3: TGTGCCAGCAGTTACTCCTGGGACCCGCTGGGTTCTGAGTTGTTCTTC.

The J gene is TRBJ2-5, the V gene TRBV5-1; D is uncertain. V was clipped by 6 bases and J by 3 bases, with 6 bases between them. CDR3 length: 11 residues. CDR1 is SGHRS, CDR2 YFSETQ, per germline. DNA for the CDR3: TGCGCCAGCAACAAGAAAGAGACCCAGTACTTC. This encodes CASNKKETQYF. Drawing the rest from reference TRBV5-1 and TRBJ2-5, the complete variable domain is KAGVTQTPRYLIKTRGQQVTLSCSPISGHRSVSWYQQTPGQGLQFLFEYFSETQRNKGNFPGRFSGRQFSNSRSEMNVSTLELGDSALYLCASNKKETQYFGPGTRLLVL.

The chain links TRBV5-8 to TRBJ2-1; the D gene is possibly TRBD2 (6 bases). The ends were cut back, 4 bases at V and 4 bases at J, with 18 bases in the middle. The CDR3 contains 16 residues. The germline V gene has CDR1 SGHTS and CDR2 YDEGEE. CDR3 DNA: TGTGCCAGCAGCCGAGGAGGGCCTCCCGGGTACAATGAGCAGTTCTTC. It is translated as CASSRGGPPGYNEQFF. Complete variable domain (other parts from reference TRBV5-8 and TRBJ2-1): EAGVTQSPTHLIKTRGQQATLRCSPISGHTSVYWYQQALGLGLQFLLWYDEGEERNRGNFPPRFSGRQFPNYSSELNVNALELEDSALYLCASSRGGPPGYNEQFFGPGTRLTVL.

The V and J genes are TRBV7-3 and TRBJ2-3, with unresolved D. The CDR3 covers 14 residues. V was trimmed by 4 bases and J by 4 bases, leaving 12 bases between them. Looked up from germline, CDR1 is SGHTA and CDR2 is FQGTGA. The CDR3 loop reads CASSYNGRPDTQYF. CDR3 sequence (DNA): TGTGCCAGCAGCTACAATGGGCGACCAGATACGCAGTATTTT. The whole variable domain, filled in from reference TRBV7-3 and TRBJ2-3, reads GAGVSQTPSNKVTEKGKYVELRCDPISGHTALYWYRQSLGQGPEFLIYFQGTGAADDSGLPNDRFFAVRPEGSVSTLKIQRTERGDSAVYLCASSYNGRPDTQYFGPGTRLTVL.

The chain couples TRBV10-1 to TRBJ2-3; no firm D call. Trimming removed 0 bases from V and 1 base from J, with 11 bases in between. The CDR3 loop spans 16 amino acids. Germline V gene lookup returns CDR1 WNHNN and CDR2 SYGVQD (reference sequence). The CDR3 protein is CASSESGPAGTDTQYF. CDR3 DNA sequence: TGCGCCAGCAGTGAGTCAGGCCCTGCGGGCACAGATACGCAGTATTTT.

This clonotype was recorded a few times. The rearrangement links TRBV7-8 to TRBJ2-3; 15 bases line up with TRBD2. Looked up from germline, CDR1 is SGHVS and CDR2 is FQNEAQ. This CDR3 contains 19 residues. V shed 5 bases and J 4 bases; nucleotides not matched to a gene: 13. CDR3 protein: CASSPSYGTSGRFADTQYF. DNA of the CDR3: TGTGCCAGCAGCCCGTCATACGGGACTAGCGGGAGGTTCGCAGATACGCAGTATTTT.

This clonotype was detected only a few times. The V and J genes are TRBV30 and TRBJ2-1; D is unclear. There are 12 residues in the CDR3. Trimming stripped 4 bases from V and 3 bases from J, with 7 bases between. CDR1 and CDR2 from the germline V gene are GTSNPN and SVGIG (reference sequence). In nucleotides, the CDR3 is TGTGCCTGGAATCGAGGCTACAATGAGCAGTTCTTC. This sequence encodes CAWNRGYNEQFF. Looking up the rest from reference TRBV30 and TRBJ2-1 gives the full variable domain: SQTIHQWPATLVQPVGSPLSLECTVEGTSNPNLYWYRQAAGRGLQLLFYSVGIGQISSEVPQNLSASRPQDRQFILSSKKLLLSDSGFYLCAWNRGYNEQFFGPGTRLTVL.